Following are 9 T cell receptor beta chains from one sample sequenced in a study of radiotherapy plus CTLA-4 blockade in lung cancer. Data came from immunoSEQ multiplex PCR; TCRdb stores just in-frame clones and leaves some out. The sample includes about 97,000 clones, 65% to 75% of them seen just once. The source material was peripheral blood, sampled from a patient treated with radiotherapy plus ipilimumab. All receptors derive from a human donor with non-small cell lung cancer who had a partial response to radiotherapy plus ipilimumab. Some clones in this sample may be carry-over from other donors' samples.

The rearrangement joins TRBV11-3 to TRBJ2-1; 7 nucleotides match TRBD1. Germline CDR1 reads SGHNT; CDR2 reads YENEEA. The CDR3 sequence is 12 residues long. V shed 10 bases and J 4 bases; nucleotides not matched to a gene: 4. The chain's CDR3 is CATATGYNEQFF. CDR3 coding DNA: TGTGCCACCGCGACAGGGTACAATGAGCAGTTCTTC.

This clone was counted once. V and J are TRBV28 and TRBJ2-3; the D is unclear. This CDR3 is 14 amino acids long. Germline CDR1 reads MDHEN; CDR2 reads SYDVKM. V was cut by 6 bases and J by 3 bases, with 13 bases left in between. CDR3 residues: CASSSLPVTDTQYF. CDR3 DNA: TGTGCCAGCAGCTCATTGCCAGTGACAGATACGCAGTATTTT.

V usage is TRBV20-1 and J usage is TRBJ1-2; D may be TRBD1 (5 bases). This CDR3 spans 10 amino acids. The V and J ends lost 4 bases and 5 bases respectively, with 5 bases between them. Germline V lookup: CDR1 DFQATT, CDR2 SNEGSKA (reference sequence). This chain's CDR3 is CSATGYGYTF. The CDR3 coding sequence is TGCAGTGCTACAGGGTATGGCTACACCTTC.

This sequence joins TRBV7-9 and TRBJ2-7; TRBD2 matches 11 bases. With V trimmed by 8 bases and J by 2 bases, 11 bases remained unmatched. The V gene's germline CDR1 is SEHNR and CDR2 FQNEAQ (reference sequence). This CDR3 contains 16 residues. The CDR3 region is CASATLAGGVTYEQYF. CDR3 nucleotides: TGTGCCAGCGCCACCTTAGCGGGAGGGGTGACCTACGAGCAGTACTTC. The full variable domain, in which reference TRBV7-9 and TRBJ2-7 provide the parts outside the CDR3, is DTGVSQNPRHKITKRGQNVTFRCDPISEHNRLYWYRQTLGQGPEFLTYFQNEAQLEKSRLLSDRFSAERPKGSFSTLEIQRTEQGDSAMYLCASATLAGGVTYEQYFGPGTRLTVT.

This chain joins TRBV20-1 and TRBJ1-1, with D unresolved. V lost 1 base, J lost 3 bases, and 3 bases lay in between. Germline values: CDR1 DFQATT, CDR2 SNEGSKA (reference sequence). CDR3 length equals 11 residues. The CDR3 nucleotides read TGCAGTGCTAGAGGCGACACTGAAGCTTTCTTT. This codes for CSARGDTEAFF.

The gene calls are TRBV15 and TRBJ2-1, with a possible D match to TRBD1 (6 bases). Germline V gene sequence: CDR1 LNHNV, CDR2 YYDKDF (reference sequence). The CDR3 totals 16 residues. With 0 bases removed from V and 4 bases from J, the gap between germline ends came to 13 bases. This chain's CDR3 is CATSRDGGGWYNEQFF. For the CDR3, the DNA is TGTGCCACCAGCAGAGATGGGGGCGGTTGGTACAATGAGCAGTTCTTC.

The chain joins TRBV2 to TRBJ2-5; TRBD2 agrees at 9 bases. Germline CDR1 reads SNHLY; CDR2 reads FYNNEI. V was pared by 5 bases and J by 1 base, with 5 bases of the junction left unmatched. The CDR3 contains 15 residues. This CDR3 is CASSQGRGGQETQYF. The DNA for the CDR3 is TGTGCCAGCAGTCAGGGGCGGGGGGGCCAAGAGACCCAGTACTTC.

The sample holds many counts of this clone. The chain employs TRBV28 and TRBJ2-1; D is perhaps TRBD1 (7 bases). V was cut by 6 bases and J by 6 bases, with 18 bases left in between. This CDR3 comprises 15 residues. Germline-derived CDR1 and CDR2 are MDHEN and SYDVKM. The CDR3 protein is CASRQTGRGGNEQFF. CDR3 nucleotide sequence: TGTGCCAGCAGACAGACAGGGCGGGGAGGCAATGAGCAGTTCTTC.

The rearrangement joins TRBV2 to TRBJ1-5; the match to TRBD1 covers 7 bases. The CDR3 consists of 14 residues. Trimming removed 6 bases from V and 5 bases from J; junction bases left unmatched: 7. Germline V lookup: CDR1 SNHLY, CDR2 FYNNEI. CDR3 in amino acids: CASRVGTAYQPQHF. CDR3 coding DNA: TGTGCCAGCAGGGTCGGGACAGCCTATCAGCCCCAGCATTTT. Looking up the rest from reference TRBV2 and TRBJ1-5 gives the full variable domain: EPEVTQTPSHQVTQMGQEVILRCVPISNHLYFYWYRQILGQKVEFLVSFYNNEISEKSEIFDDQFSVERPDGSNFTLKIRSTKLEDSAMYFCASRVGTAYQPQHFGDGTRLSIL.